This T cell receptor beta chain appears in the sequencing data of a study of early T cells in non-severe SARS-CoV-2 infection. In the study overall: Unsorted whole-blood RNA was sequenced in bulk, leaving chains unpaired. Study-wide findings and caveats: In VDJdb matching, anti-spike CD8 responses were favored while private and CD4 specificities went missing.

This clonotype was counted between two and nine times. What it recognizes is unknown. Individually, cDNA molecules had unique molecular identifiers attached to them. TCRdb itself ran the 5' RACE reads through MiXCR, one entry per CDR3 protein. Among 95,000 to 100,000 distinct CDR3 sequences, roughly 9.6% were seen once, and the ten largest hold roughly 5%. This TCR came from an adult who was a healthcare worker with PCR-confirmed SARS-CoV-2 infection or an uninfected control (not recorded which). Sequenced: whole blood.

The CDR3 DNA reads TGTGCCAACCCCAGTCGCGCCAAAAACATTCAGTACTTC. It specifies CANPSRAKNIQYF. This rearrangement joins TRBV27 to TRBJ2-4, with D uncertain. This CDR3 region has 13 residues. The V end lost 10 bases, the J end lost 1 base, and 11 bases lay between the germline ends. Germline assignment: CDR1 MNHEY and CDR2 SMNVEV (reference sequence).